This TCR beta chain was captured by sequencing in a study of cytomegalovirus exposure and HLA in healthy donors. Overall study findings and caveats: Highest at DRB1 and lowest at HLA-C, TCR association rates differed among HLA loci in a later analysis. An observed cluster of highly shared sequence variants was recorded as a likely sequencing artifact. Presence/absence analyses treated sequencing depth as roughly uniform across donors.

In the PCR, 60 Vbeta and 13 Jbeta primers were used. Sequenced by immunoSEQ multiplex PCR; TCRdb stores in-frame clones only, minus some. The table has some 100,000 clones, approximately 85% seen once; the top ten hold 3.5% to 5%. V was clipped by 4 bases and J by 7 bases; unmatched bases: 1. There are 12 residues in the CDR3. Germline CDR1 MNHEY, CDR2 SMNVEV (reference sequence). Points on this clone: The antigen is undetermined.

This clonotype was sampled from a man aged 25 to 40 in good health and CMV-seronegative. The sequenced sample was PBMCs. The rearrangement uses TRBV27 and TRBJ1-2; 9 bases fit TRBD1. DNA for the CDR3: TGTGCCAGCAGTTCACAGGGGGCTGGCTACACCTTC. Its protein product is CASSSQGAGYTF.